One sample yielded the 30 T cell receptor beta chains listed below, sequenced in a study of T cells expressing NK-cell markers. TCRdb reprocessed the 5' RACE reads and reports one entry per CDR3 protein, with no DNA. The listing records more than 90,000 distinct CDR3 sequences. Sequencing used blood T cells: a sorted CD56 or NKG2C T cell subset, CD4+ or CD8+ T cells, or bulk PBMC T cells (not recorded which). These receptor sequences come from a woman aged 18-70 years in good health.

The CDR3: CASSPTGGEQYF. V and J are TRBV4-3 and TRBJ2-7; checking the TCRdb D call of TRBD1 is not possible without DNA. This CDR3 is built from 12 residues. Germline V gives CDR1 LGHNA, CDR2 YSLEER.

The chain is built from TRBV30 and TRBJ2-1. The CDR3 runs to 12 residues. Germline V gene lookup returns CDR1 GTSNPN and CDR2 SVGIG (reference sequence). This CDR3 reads CAWRQILNEQFF.

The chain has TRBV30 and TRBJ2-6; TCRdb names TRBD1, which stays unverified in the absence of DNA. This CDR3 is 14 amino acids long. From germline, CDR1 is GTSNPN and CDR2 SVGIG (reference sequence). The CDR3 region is CAWSPGAGANVLTF. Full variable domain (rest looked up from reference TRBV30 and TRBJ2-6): SQTIHQWPATLVQPVGSPLSLECTVEGTSNPNLYWYRQAAGRGLQLLFYSVGIGQISSEVPQNLSASRPQDRQFILSSKKLLLSDSGFYLCAWSPGAGANVLTFGAGSRLTVL.

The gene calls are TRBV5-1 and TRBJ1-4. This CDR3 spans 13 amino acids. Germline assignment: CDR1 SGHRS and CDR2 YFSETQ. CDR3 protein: CASSLDLDNELFF.

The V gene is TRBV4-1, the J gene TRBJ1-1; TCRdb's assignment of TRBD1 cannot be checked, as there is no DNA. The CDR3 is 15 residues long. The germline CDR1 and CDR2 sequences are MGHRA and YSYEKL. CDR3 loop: CASSSGGQGATEAFF.

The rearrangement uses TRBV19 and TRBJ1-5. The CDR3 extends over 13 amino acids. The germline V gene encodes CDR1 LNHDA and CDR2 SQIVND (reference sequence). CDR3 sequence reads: CASTTGWNQPQHF.

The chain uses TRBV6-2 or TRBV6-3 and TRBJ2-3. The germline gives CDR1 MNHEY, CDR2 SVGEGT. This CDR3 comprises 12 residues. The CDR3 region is CASSYSGDTQYF.

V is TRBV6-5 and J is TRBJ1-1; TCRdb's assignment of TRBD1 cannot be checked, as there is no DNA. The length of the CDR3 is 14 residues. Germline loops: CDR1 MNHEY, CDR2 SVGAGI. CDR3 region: CASSYRGFYTEAFF.

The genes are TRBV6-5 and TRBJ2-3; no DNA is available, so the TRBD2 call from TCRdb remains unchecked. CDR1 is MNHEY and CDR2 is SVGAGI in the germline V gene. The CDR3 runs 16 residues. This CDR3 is CASSYSAGAPPDTQYF.

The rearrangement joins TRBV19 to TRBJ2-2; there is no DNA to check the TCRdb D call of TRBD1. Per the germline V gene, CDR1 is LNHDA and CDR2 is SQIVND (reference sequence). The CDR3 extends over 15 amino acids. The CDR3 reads CASSIAGGNTGELFF.

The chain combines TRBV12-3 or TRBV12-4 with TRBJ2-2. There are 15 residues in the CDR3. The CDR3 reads CASSPAFGGTGELFF.

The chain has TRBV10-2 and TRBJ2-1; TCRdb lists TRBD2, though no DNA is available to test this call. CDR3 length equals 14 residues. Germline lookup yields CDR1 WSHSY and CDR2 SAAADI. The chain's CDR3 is CASSTSGGAYEQFF.

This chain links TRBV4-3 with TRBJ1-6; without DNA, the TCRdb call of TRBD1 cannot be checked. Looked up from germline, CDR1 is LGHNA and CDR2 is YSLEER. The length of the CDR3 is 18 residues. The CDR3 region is CASSQGGQGLFGNSPLHF.

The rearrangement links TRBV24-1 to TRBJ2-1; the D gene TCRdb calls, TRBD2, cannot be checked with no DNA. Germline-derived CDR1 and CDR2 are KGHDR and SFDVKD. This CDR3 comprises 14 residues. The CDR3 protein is CATSDQRDYNEQFF.

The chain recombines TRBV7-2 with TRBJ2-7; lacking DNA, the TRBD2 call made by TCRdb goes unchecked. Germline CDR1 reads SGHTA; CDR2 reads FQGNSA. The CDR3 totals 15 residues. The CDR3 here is CASSLGLAATYEQYF.

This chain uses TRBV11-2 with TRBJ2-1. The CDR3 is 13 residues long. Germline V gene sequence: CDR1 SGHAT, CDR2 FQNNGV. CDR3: CASSLGLAAEQFF.

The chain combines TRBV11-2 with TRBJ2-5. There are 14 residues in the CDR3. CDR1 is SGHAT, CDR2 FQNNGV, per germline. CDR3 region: CASRIHKVGETQYF.

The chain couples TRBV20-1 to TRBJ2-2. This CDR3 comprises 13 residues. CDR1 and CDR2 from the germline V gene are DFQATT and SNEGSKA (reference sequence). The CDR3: CSGNRGNTGELFF.

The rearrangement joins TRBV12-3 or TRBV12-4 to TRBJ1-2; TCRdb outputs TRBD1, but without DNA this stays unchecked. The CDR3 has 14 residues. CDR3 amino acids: CASSLLGGSSGYTF.

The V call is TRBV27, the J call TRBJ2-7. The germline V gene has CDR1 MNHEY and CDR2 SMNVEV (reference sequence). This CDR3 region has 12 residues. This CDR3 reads CASSLRGNEQYF.

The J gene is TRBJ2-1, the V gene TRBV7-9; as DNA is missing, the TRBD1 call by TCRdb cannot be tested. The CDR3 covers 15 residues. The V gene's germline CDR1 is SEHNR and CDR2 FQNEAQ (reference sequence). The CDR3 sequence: CASSNRDRGLNEQFF.

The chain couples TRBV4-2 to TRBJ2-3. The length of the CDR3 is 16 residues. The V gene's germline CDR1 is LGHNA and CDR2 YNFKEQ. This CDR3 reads CASSLELGSRTDTQYF.

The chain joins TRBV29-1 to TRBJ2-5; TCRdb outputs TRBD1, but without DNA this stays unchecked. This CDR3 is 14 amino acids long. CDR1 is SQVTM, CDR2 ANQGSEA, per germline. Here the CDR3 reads CSVEGTGAEETQYF.

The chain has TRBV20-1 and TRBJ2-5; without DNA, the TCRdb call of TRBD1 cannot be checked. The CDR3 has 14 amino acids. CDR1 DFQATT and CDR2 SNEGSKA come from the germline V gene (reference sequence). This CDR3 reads CSARGGGQLETQYF.

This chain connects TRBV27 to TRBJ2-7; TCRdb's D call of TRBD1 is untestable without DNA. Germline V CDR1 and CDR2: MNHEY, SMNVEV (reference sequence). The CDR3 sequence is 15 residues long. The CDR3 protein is CASSFGGGGSYEQYF.

Here the CDR3 reads CASSHKIPGGENEQYF. The chain uses TRBV4-2 and TRBJ2-7; TCRdb gives TRBD1 as the D gene, but with no DNA this cannot be confirmed. The CDR3 runs 16 residues. CDR1 and CDR2 (germline): LGHNA, YNFKEQ.

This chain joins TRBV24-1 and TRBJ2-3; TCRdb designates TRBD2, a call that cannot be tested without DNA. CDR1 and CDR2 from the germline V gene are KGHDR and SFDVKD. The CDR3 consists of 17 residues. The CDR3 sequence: CATAGPGALAVTDTQYF.

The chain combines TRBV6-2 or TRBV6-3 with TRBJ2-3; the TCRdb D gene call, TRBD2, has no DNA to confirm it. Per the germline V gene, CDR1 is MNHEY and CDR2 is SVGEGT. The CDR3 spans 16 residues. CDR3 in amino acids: CASSVLTRRSTDTQYF.

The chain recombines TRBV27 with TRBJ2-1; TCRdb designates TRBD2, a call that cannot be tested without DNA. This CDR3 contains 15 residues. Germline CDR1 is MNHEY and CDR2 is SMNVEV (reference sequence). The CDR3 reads CASSLERDSYNEQFF.

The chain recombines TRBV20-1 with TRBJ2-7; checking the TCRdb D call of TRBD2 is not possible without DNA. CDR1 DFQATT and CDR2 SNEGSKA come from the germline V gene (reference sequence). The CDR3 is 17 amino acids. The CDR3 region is CSARSGTSGRSSYEQYF.